One sample yielded the 22 T cell receptor beta chains listed below, sequenced in a study of technical replicates of blood from a handful of donors. TCRdb's table, derived via immunoSEQ multiplex PCR, lists solely in-frame clones and lacks some. There are around 100,000 clones in the sample; approximately 96% occur only once, and about 0.38% lies in the top ten. The sample comprised T cells isolated from PBMCs. The source of these receptors is a human donor in good health.

The chain links TRBV5-8 to TRBJ1-2; tentative D call: TRBD1 (6 bases). The CDR3 sequence is 14 residues long. The V gene's germline CDR1 is SGHTS and CDR2 YDEGEE. V was cut by 4 bases and J by 4 bases, with 14 bases left in between. The CDR3 here is CASSTPGQSYGYTF. The DNA for the CDR3 is TGTGCCAGCAGCACCCCAGGACAGAGCTATGGCTACACCTTC.

The chain combines TRBV28 with TRBJ2-1, with 8 bases lining up with TRBD2. This CDR3 contains 15 residues. V shed 3 bases and J 8 bases; nucleotides not matched to a gene: 9. Germline V gene sequence: CDR1 MDHEN, CDR2 SYDVKM. DNA of the CDR3: TGTGCCAGCAGTTTTCGGAGCGGGAGTAGGGATGAGCAGTTCTTC. It translates to CASSFRSGSRDEQFF. The full variable domain, its missing parts supplied by reference TRBV28 and TRBJ2-1, is DVKVTQSSRYLVKRTGEKVFLECVQDMDHENMFWYRQDPGLGLRLIYFSYDVKMKEKGDIPEGYSVSREKKERFSLILESASTNQTSMYLCASSFRSGSRDEQFFGPGTRLTVL.

The chain has TRBV25-1 and TRBJ2-5, with 8 bases identical to TRBD1. The J segment lost 8 bases and the V segment lost 1 base, leaving 6 bases of the junction unmatched. Germline CDR1 and CDR2: MGHDK and SYGVNS. This CDR3 is built from 14 residues. In DNA form, the CDR3 reads TGTGCCAGCAGTGAATGGGGCGGGACAGGTACCCAGTACTTC. Translating it yields CASSEWGGTGTQYF.

The chain joins TRBV25-1 to TRBJ2-1, with D possibly matching TRBD2 (6 bases). Trimming left V 9 bases short and J 6 bases short, with 9 bases between. The CDR3 length is 11 residues. CDR1 MGHDK and CDR2 SYGVNS come from the germline V gene. The CDR3 DNA sequence: TGTGCCAGGGGGGAGGTCAATGAGCAGTTCTTC. It encodes CARGEVNEQFF.

The rearrangement uses TRBV7-8 and TRBJ1-4; the D is unclear. V gave up 5 bases and J gave up 3 bases, with 10 bases separating them. The germline CDR1 and CDR2 sequences are SGHVS and FQNEAQ. CDR3 length equals 14 residues. DNA of the CDR3: TGTGCCAGCAGCCCGAATCGAGCTAATGAAAAACTGTTTTTT. This sequence encodes CASSPNRANEKLFF.

The chain recombines TRBV5-5 with TRBJ1-1; 8 bases fit TRBD1. The J segment lost 4 bases and the V segment lost 4 bases, leaving 3 bases of the junction unmatched. This CDR3 is built from 13 residues. CDR1 is SGHKS and CDR2 is YYEKEE in the germline V gene (reference sequence). The DNA of the CDR3 is TGTGCCAGCAGCCTTGGGACAGGCACTGAAGCTTTCTTT. Protein: CASSLGTGTEAFF.

The chain carries TRBV16 and TRBJ2-1; 8 nucleotides align to TRBD2. The V segment lost 1 base and the J segment 8 bases; nucleotides outside the gene matches: 13. The germline V gene encodes CDR1 KGHSY and CDR2 FQNENV. The CDR3 covers 17 residues. CDR3 sequence: CASSQFDWPGGPHEQFF. As DNA, the CDR3 is TGTGCCAGCAGCCAATTTGATTGGCCGGGAGGGCCCCATGAGCAGTTCTTC.

V is TRBV4-1 and J is TRBJ2-2, with D possibly matching TRBD2 (6 bases). This CDR3 comprises 15 residues. CDR1 and CDR2 from the germline V gene are MGHRA and YSYEKL. Trimming stripped 1 base from V and 4 bases from J, with 10 bases between. The CDR3 DNA reads as TGCGCCAGCAGCCAAGCCCCAGCGGGCACCGGGGAGCTGTTTTTT. Encoded protein: CASSQAPAGTGELFF.

This clone was counted between two and nine times. This sequence joins TRBV27 and TRBJ1-1; D is ambiguous. The CDR3 has 15 amino acids. V was clipped by 2 bases and J by 1 base, with 11 bases between them. Germline assignment: CDR1 MNHEY and CDR2 SMNVEV (reference sequence). As DNA, the CDR3 is TGTGCCAGCAGTTTAGCAGGCAATAAGAACACTGAAGCTTTCTTT. Translation: CASSLAGNKNTEAFF.

The chain has TRBV4-2 and TRBJ1-1, with unresolved D. The V gene lost 3 bases and the J gene lost 5 bases, with 4 bases spanning the gap. The CDR3 is 11 amino acids. Germline V gene sequence: CDR1 LGHNA, CDR2 YNFKEQ. The CDR3 DNA reads TGTGCCAGCAGCCACGGGACTGAAGCTTTCTTT. Its protein is CASSHGTEAFF.

This chain links TRBV15 with TRBJ2-3, with 7 nucleotides matching TRBD2. The CDR3 contains 13 residues. Germline V gene data show CDR1 as LNHNV and CDR2 as YYDKDF (reference sequence). V trimming: 1 base; J trimming: 8 bases; junction bases outside the gene matches: 3. The DNA of the CDR3 is TGTGCCACCAGCAGAGTGGGGGGGAGTACGCAGTATTTT. The encoded protein is CATSRVGGSTQYF.

The chain employs TRBV19 and TRBJ1-5; D possibly corresponds to TRBD1 (6 bases). Germline V gene lookup returns CDR1 LNHDA and CDR2 SQIVND (reference sequence). V lost 5 bases and J 0 bases, leaving 14 bases between the germline ends. The CDR3 totals 16 residues. CDR3: CASSRDTPYSNQPQHF. The CDR3 bases are TGTGCCAGTAGTCGGGACACCCCATATAGCAATCAGCCCCAGCATTTT.

This clone was seen more than once but under ten times. The V and J genes are TRBV19 and TRBJ1-5; possibly TRBD1 for D (6 bases). The CDR3 is 16 residues long. V lost 0 bases to trimming and J lost 4 bases, with 13 bases between them. The germline gives CDR1 LNHDA, CDR2 SQIVND (reference sequence). CDR3 region: CASSIEWGQLNQPQHF. The CDR3 DNA sequence: TGTGCCAGTAGTATAGAATGGGGGCAGTTGAATCAGCCCCAGCATTTT.

This chain uses TRBV11-2 with TRBJ2-2; TRBD2 agrees at 10 bases. The CDR3 is made up of 15 amino acids. CDR1 is SGHAT and CDR2 is FQNNGV in the germline V gene. V was clipped by 2 bases and J by 6 bases; unmatched bases: 3. The CDR3 nucleotides are TGTGCCAGCAGCTTACCAGCGGGAGGGCCCGGGGAGCTGTTTTTT. Translated, it gives CASSLPAGGPGELFF.

The chain links TRBV19 to TRBJ1-1, with 7 bases that match TRBD1. The CDR3 consists of 12 residues. Germline CDR1 and CDR2: LNHDA and SQIVND (reference sequence). J lost 5 bases, V lost 6 bases, and 3 bases had no gene match. The CDR3 is CASRTGRTEAFF. In DNA form, the CDR3 reads TGTGCCAGTAGGACAGGGAGGACTGAAGCTTTCTTT.

The chain employs TRBV28 and TRBJ1-2; D is unresolved. Trimming shortened V by 10 bases and J by 2 bases, and 17 bases separated the two germline ends. CDR1 is MDHEN and CDR2 is SYDVKM in the germline V gene. CDR3 size: 14 residues. CDR3 bases: TGTGCCACCCAAGTAAGGCGACTCAACTATGGCTACACCTTC. Translating it yields CATQVRRLNYGYTF.

V gene TRBV2 combines with J gene TRBJ1-5, with D unclear. With 7 bases removed from V and 6 bases from J, the gap between germline ends came to 10 bases. Germline V CDR1 and CDR2: SNHLY, FYNNEI. This CDR3 is built from 12 residues. CDR3 nucleotides: TGTGCCAGCATAAGTCCGGGTCAGCCCCAGCATTTT. Translation gives CASISPGQPQHF.

The J gene is TRBJ2-3, the V gene TRBV4-3; TRBD2 aligns across 10 bases. Unmatched junction bases numbered 11, after V lost 2 bases and J lost 3 bases. Germline V gene lookup returns CDR1 LGHNA and CDR2 YSLEER. This CDR3 has 18 residues. CDR3 sequence: CASSQKREGQGRTDTQYF. The CDR3 DNA follows: TGCGCCAGCAGCCAAAAGCGGGAGGGCCAAGGTAGGACAGATACGCAGTATTTT.

This clone came up once. The chain links TRBV5-1 to TRBJ2-7; 7 nucleotides match TRBD2. Germline-derived CDR1 and CDR2 are SGHRS and YFSETQ. V gave up 1 base and J gave up 2 bases; unmatched junction bases: 3. This CDR3 has 14 amino acids. CDR3 DNA: TGCGCCAGCAGCTTGCGGGGGGTGGCCTACGAGCAGTACTTC. Translated: CASSLRGVAYEQYF.

V usage is TRBV10-2 and J usage is TRBJ1-4; 7 nucleotides line up with TRBD1. The CDR3 sequence is 13 residues long. The V segment lost 5 bases and the J segment 8 bases; nucleotides outside the gene matches: 5. Germline V gives CDR1 WSHSY, CDR2 SAAADI. CDR3 nucleotide sequence: TGCGCCAGCAGTAAAGGACAGGTGGAAAAACTGTTTTTT. Translation gives CASSKGQVEKLFF.

The chain is built from TRBV7-2 and TRBJ2-7; 8 nucleotides line up with TRBD1. In germline, CDR1 is SGHTA, CDR2 FQGNSA. This CDR3 is 16 amino acids long. J gave up 3 bases and V 5 bases, and 12 bases lay outside the gene matches. The CDR3 region is CASSPQDREPFYEQYF. CDR3 nucleotide sequence: TGTGCCAGCAGCCCGCAGGACAGGGAGCCTTTCTACGAGCAGTACTTC.

The genes are TRBV13 and TRBJ2-1, with D unclear. Germline V gene lookup returns CDR1 PRHDT and CDR2 FYEKMQ (reference sequence). This CDR3 is 14 amino acids long. Trimming removed 3 bases at V and 10 bases at J, with 16 bases between. Here the CDR3 reads CASSLESRWLEQFF. The CDR3 DNA follows: TGTGCCAGCAGCTTGGAGTCGCGTTGGCTAGAGCAGTTCTTC.